This section outlines one T cell receptor (beta chain) sequence together with its context. Its cognate antigen is unknown. TCRdb's table, derived via immunoSEQ multiplex PCR, lists solely in-frame clones and lacks some. Here the sample spans 13,000 or so clones, approximately 28% being singletons. The CDR3 runs to 15 residues. The germline V and J ends were trimmed by 7 bases and 4 bases, with 19 bases remaining between them. The germline gives CDR1 LNHDA, CDR2 SQIVND (reference sequence). The sample is drawn from a study of T cells in localized non-small cell lung cancer. Points from the study as a whole: Density of T cells in blood, when higher, went with longer overall survival. Adjacent lung exhibited a median of approximately 59 among the 100 most abundant tumor clones. Heterogeneity within the tumor remains possible, as just one region underwent sequencing. Uninvolved adjacent lung showed the highest T cell clonality, exceeding tumor.

The source is a female donor older than 55 with stage I lung adenocarcinoma. This chain connects TRBV19 to TRBJ1-2; TRBD1 might be the D (5 bases). The sequencing used lung tumor tissue, collected before any cancer treatment. CDR3 sequence (DNA): TGTGCCAGTACCCCGGGACTCCCTACCTTCTATGGCTACACCTTC. This translates into CASTPGLPTFYGYTF.